These 18 T cell receptor beta chains came from one sample sequenced in a study of control samples from healthy donors and cancer patients. The method was immunoSEQ multiplex PCR; TCRdb's version includes in-frame clones alone and lacks a portion of them. Among 130,000 or so clones listed, around 90% were seen once. The sequenced sample was blood. These receptors were obtained from a middle-aged man in good health.

This chain joins TRBV4-1 and TRBJ2-7; tentative D call: TRBD1 (5 bases). Germline loops: CDR1 MGHRA, CDR2 YSYEKL. V gave up 3 bases and J gave up 0 bases, with 12 bases separating them. The CDR3 length is 15 residues. The CDR3: CASSQYLDSSYEQYF. CDR3 sequence (DNA): TGCGCCAGCAGCCAGTACTTAGACAGCTCCTACGAGCAGTACTTC.

This clone was counted a single time. The chain couples TRBV24-1 to TRBJ2-3, with 11 bases aligning to TRBD2. This CDR3 region has 17 residues. Germline-derived CDR1 and CDR2 are KGHDR and SFDVKD. Losses at the gene ends were 2 bases for V and 4 bases for J; bases not matched to a gene: 7. The CDR3 loop is CATSDSVAGGAADTQYF. The DNA for the CDR3 is TGTGCCACCAGTGATTCGGTAGCGGGGGGGGCCGCAGATACGCAGTATTTT.

V is TRBV5-6 and J is TRBJ2-7; 8 bases are shared with TRBD1. CDR1 is SGHDT, CDR2 YYEEEE, per germline. The CDR3 has 15 amino acids. J lost 1 base, V lost 5 bases, and 8 bases had no gene match. The CDR3 nucleotides read TGTGCCAGCAGTCCAACCACAGGGGGATCCTACGAGCAGTACTTC. Translated, it gives CASSPTTGGSYEQYF.

Only a few counts were recorded for this clone. Other DNA sequences of this sample code for an identical CDR3. This chain connects TRBV6-2 or TRBV6-3 to TRBJ2-7, with TRBD2 as a possible D gene (7 bases). V gave up 2 bases and J gave up 0 bases, with 8 bases separating them. Germline V gene data show CDR1 as MNHEY and CDR2 as SVGEGT. The CDR3 is made up of 14 amino acids. DNA of the CDR3: TGTGCCAGCAGTTACGGGGGGGCCTCCTACGAGCAGTACTTC. Its translation: CASSYGGASYEQYF.

V is TRBV30 and J is TRBJ1-5; D is perhaps TRBD1 (5 bases). Germline-derived CDR1 and CDR2 are GTSNPN and SVGIG (reference sequence). The V gene lost 0 bases and the J gene lost 5 bases, with 11 bases spanning the gap. CDR3 length: 14 amino acids. The CDR3 DNA is TGTGCCTGGAGTGTCGGGACCCCTTATCAGCCCCAGCATTTT. It is translated as CAWSVGTPYQPQHF.

The rearrangement uses TRBV27 and TRBJ2-1; possible D gene TRBD1, 5 bases. Per the germline V gene, CDR1 is MNHEY and CDR2 is SMNVEV (reference sequence). This CDR3 has 17 residues. Trimming left V 5 bases short and J 0 bases short, with 17 bases between. The CDR3 region has the DNA TGTGCCAGCAGTATGACGACAGTGCTCAGCTCCTACAATGAGCAGTTCTTC. It codes for CASSMTTVLSSYNEQFF.

The count of this clone is one. The rearrangement uses TRBV5-1 and TRBJ2-2; weak D call: TRBD1 (6 bases). The V gene's germline CDR1 is SGHRS and CDR2 YFSETQ. The V and J ends lost 4 bases and 0 bases respectively, with 10 bases between them. This CDR3 is built from 15 residues. CDR3 region: CASSIGQPNTGELFF. The CDR3 bases are TGCGCCAGCAGCATAGGACAGCCGAACACCGGGGAGCTGTTTTTT.

This clone has a single count. This chain connects TRBV5-3 to TRBJ2-5, with 12 bases matching TRBD2. TRBV5-3 counts as an open reading frame of uncertain function. The CDR3 spans 16 residues. After removal of 4 bases from V and 1 base from J, the junction contained 5 bases not matched to a gene. The CDR3 loop is CARSPGLAGPQETQYF. CDR3 DNA: TGTGCCAGAAGCCCCGGACTAGCGGGACCCCAAGAGACCCAGTACTTC.

J is TRBJ1-2 and V is TRBV7-2; a possible D gene is TRBD1 (5 bases). V was pared by 0 bases and J by 4 bases, with 15 bases between. The CDR3 consists of 16 residues. Germline CDR1 is SGHTA and CDR2 is FQGNSA. The CDR3 sequence: CASSLAQGGPLYGYTF. The CDR3 bases are TGTGCCAGCAGCTTAGCGCAGGGAGGCCCCCTCTATGGCTACACCTTC.

The V gene is TRBV10-2, the J gene TRBJ2-5; the D is unclear. The germline gives CDR1 WSHSY, CDR2 SAAADI. The CDR3 contains 14 residues. V lost 0 bases and J lost 0, with 5 bases in between. The CDR3 nucleotides read TGCGCCAGCAGTGAGTCGGGGTACCAAGAGACCCAGTACTTC. It yields the protein CASSESGYQETQYF.

The V gene is TRBV29-1, the J gene TRBJ1-1, with TRBD1 as a possible D gene (5 bases). The V and J ends lost 5 bases and 11 bases respectively, with 12 bases between them. This CDR3 spans 10 amino acids. Looked up from germline, CDR1 is SQVTM and CDR2 is ANQGSEA. CDR3 DNA sequence: TGCAGCGTTCGGGACCTGATGGCTTTCTTT. It translates to CSVRDLMAFF.

The rearrangement links TRBV5-1 to TRBJ2-7; D is ambiguous. V was shortened by 0 bases and J by 1 base, with 11 bases between the two germline ends. Germline loops: CDR1 SGHRS, CDR2 YFSETQ. The CDR3 covers 15 residues. In DNA form, the CDR3 reads TGCGCCAGCAGCTTGGAGGGTCCACTATCCTACGAGCAGTACTTC. This sequence encodes CASSLEGPLSYEQYF.

A single count supports this clone. V is TRBV18 and J is TRBJ2-1; the D gene is possibly TRBD1 (6 bases). The CDR3 runs 16 residues. Germline values: CDR1 KGHSH, CDR2 LQKENI. V was clipped by 3 bases and J by 6 bases, with 18 bases between them. The CDR3 loop is CASSPSSQGRPNEQFF. CDR3 in DNA: TGTGCCAGCTCACCGAGTTCACAGGGTCGTCCCAATGAGCAGTTCTTC.

This sequence joins TRBV2 and TRBJ1-1, with 11 bases lining up with TRBD1. Germline trimming cut 6 bases from V and 1 base from J; bases unmatched to any gene: 7. Germline values: CDR1 SNHLY, CDR2 FYNNEI. This CDR3 has 16 amino acids. CDR3 bases: TGTGCCAGCAGAGCCGGGACAGGGGGTGGGAACACTGAAGCTTTCTTT. Translated, it gives CASRAGTGGGNTEAFF.

The rearrangement uses TRBV5-1 and TRBJ2-3; TRBD2 matches 11 bases. Per germline, CDR1 SGHRS and CDR2 YFSETQ. CDR3 size: 14 residues. V was clipped by 2 bases and J by 4 bases; unmatched bases: 0. CDR3 in DNA: TGCGCCAGCAGCTTTAGCGGGGGGGCAGATACGCAGTATTTT. This encodes CASSFSGGADTQYF. Variable domain in full (rest from reference TRBV5-1 and TRBJ2-3): KAGVTQTPRYLIKTRGQQVTLSCSPISGHRSVSWYQQTPGQGLQFLFEYFSETQRNKGNFPGRFSGRQFSNSRSEMNVSTLELGDSALYLCASSFSGGADTQYFGPGTRLTVL.

The chain carries TRBV7-6 and TRBJ2-7; no reliable D call. Per the germline V gene, CDR1 is SGHVS and CDR2 is FNYEAQ. The CDR3 extends over 13 amino acids. V lost 4 bases, J lost 2 bases, and 9 bases lay in between. The CDR3 protein is CASSSPGAYEQYF. In nucleotides, the CDR3 is TGTGCCAGCAGCTCCCCTGGTGCCTACGAGCAGTACTTC. Looking up the rest from reference TRBV7-6 and TRBJ2-7 gives the full variable domain: GAGVSQSPRYKVTKRGQDVALRCDPISGHVSLYWYRQALGQGPEFLTYFNYEAQQDKSGLPNDRFSAERPEGSISTLTIQRTEQRDSAMYRCASSSPGAYEQYFGPGTRLTVT.

The chain combines TRBV18 with TRBJ1-1; 8 bases match TRBD1. V was pared by 5 bases and J by 0 bases, with 2 bases of the junction left unmatched. Germline V gene sequence: CDR1 KGHSH, CDR2 LQKENI. CDR3 length equals 14 residues. The CDR3 spells CASSRGQVNTEAFF. Written as DNA, the CDR3 is TGTGCCAGCTCAAGGGGACAGGTGAACACTGAAGCTTTCTTT.

The V call is TRBV27, the J call TRBJ2-7; maybe TRBD1 (5 bases). Trimming took 8 bases from V and 4 from J, leaving 18 bases between them. This CDR3 is built from 14 residues. CDR1 is MNHEY and CDR2 is SMNVEV in the germline V gene (reference sequence). In DNA, the CDR3 is TGTGCCAGCTCCCTGGGCAGGGTAGGTTACGAGCAGTACTTC. Amino acids: CASSLGRVGYEQYF.